Shown below are 20 T cell receptor beta chains from a single sample sequenced in a study of Ad26.COV2.S vaccination and SARS-CoV-2 variants. TCRdb's copy holds only in-frame clones and misses some; the assay was immunoSEQ multiplex PCR. This table has around 100,000 clones, approximately 86% appearing once. Here the sequenced sample was peripheral blood, taken after recovery from COVID-19. The receptors come from a human donor who had recovered from COVID-19.

V is TRBV28 and J is TRBJ1-1; 7 nucleotides agree with TRBD1. CDR1 MDHEN and CDR2 SYDVKM come from the germline V gene. The CDR3 runs to 15 residues. The ends lost 2 bases at V and 6 bases at J; junction bases unmatched: 9. The CDR3 bases are TGTGCCAGCAGTTTACAACCGACAGGGAGACCTGAAGCTTTCTTT. Residues: CASSLQPTGRPEAFF.

The V and J genes are TRBV5-6 and TRBJ2-7; 9 nucleotides align to TRBD1. Per germline, CDR1 SGHDT and CDR2 YYEEEE. This CDR3 contains 14 residues. V was clipped by 5 bases and J by 2 bases; unmatched bases: 5. The chain's CDR3 is CASRLQGAPYEQYF. The DNA for the CDR3 is TGTGCCAGCAGACTACAGGGGGCGCCCTACGAGCAGTACTTC.

V usage is TRBV9 and J usage is TRBJ2-1, with 7 bases matching TRBD1. J gave up 8 bases and V 2 bases, and 4 bases lay outside the gene matches. The CDR3 spans 13 residues. Germline V CDR1 and CDR2: SGDLS, YYNGEE. DNA for the CDR3: TGTGCCAGCAGCGTTACAGGGGCTGATGAGCAGTTCTTC. Translated, it gives CASSVTGADEQFF.

The V gene is TRBV28, the J gene TRBJ1-6; TRBD1 is a possible D gene (6 bases). V was pared by 3 bases and J by 6 bases, with 18 bases between. CDR1 and CDR2 (germline): MDHEN, SYDVKM. This CDR3 has 17 amino acids. CDR3 nucleotides: TGTGCCAGCAGTTTCCCCGGGGGGGGCCTCTTTAATTCACCCCTCCACTTT. Protein sequence: CASSFPGGGLFNSPLHF.

V gene TRBV5-4 combines with J gene TRBJ2-7; possible D gene TRBD1, 6 bases. The CDR3 length is 13 residues. In germline, CDR1 is SGHNT, CDR2 YYREEE (reference sequence). The V and J ends lost 3 bases and 12 bases respectively, with 19 bases between them. CDR3 region: CASSSEGQRSLYF. The DNA of the CDR3 is TGTGCCAGCAGCTCGGAAGGACAGCGGAGCCTGTACTTC.

This clone appeared a few times. The rearrangement links TRBV7-3 to TRBJ1-6, with D unresolved. In germline, CDR1 is SGHTA, CDR2 FQGTGA. CDR3 length: 13 residues. V gave up 5 bases and J gave up 7 bases, with 9 bases separating them. This chain's CDR3 is CASSLVGNSPLHF. Written as DNA, the CDR3 is TGTGCCAGCAGCCTCGTTGGCAATTCACCCCTCCACTTT.

CDR3 bases: TGTGCCAGCAGTGAAAAGTTGGAAGGGGGCGGCGATGAGCAGTTCTTC. It encodes CASSEKLEGGGDEQFF. The chain links TRBV25-1 to TRBJ2-1, with 7 nucleotides matching TRBD1. This CDR3 region has 16 residues. The J segment lost 8 bases and the V segment lost 2 bases, leaving 12 bases of the junction unmatched. CDR1 MGHDK and CDR2 SYGVNS come from the germline V gene.

The V gene is TRBV14, the J gene TRBJ2-1; 7 bases are shared with TRBD1. The CDR3 covers 16 residues. V lost 4 bases and J lost 4; bases outside the gene matches: 10. Germline assignment: CDR1 SGHDN and CDR2 FVKESK. CDR3 nucleotide sequence: TGTGCCAGCAGCCTTGTGACAGGGAGACCTTACAATGAGCAGTTCTTC. This encodes CASSLVTGRPYNEQFF.

Comments on this clone: The junction shows a germline mismatch at one end, possibly a read error. The V and J genes are TRBV5-6 and TRBJ1-1; no reliable D call. Germline CDR1 is SGHDT and CDR2 is YYEEEE. This CDR3 contains 13 residues. In nucleotides, the CDR3 is TGTGCCAGCAGCTATACCACGAACGCTGAAGCTTTCTTT. Translating gives CASSYTTNAEAFF.

The CDR3 protein is CASSFDRDYGYTF. The CDR3 DNA follows: TGTGCCAGCAGTTTCGACAGAGACTATGGCTACACCTTC. The chain carries TRBV27 and TRBJ1-2; a possible D gene is TRBD1 (5 bases). This CDR3 has 13 residues. Trimming stripped 3 bases from V and 3 bases from J, with 8 bases between. Germline assignment: CDR1 MNHEY and CDR2 SMNVEV (reference sequence).

V and J are TRBV27 and TRBJ2-1; no clear D. This CDR3 is built from 14 residues. CDR1 and CDR2 (germline): MNHEY, SMNVEV (reference sequence). V lost 6 bases and J 8 bases, leaving 17 bases between the germline ends. This chain's CDR3 is CASSLIGRSDEQFF. DNA for the CDR3: TGTGCCAGCAGCCTAATAGGTCGGAGCGATGAGCAGTTCTTC.

The chain has TRBV6-4 and TRBJ1-5; 10 bases map to TRBD1. Germline V gene data show CDR1 as MRHNA and CDR2 as SNTAGT. Trimming removed 2 bases from V and 0 bases from J; junction bases left unmatched: 7. CDR3 size: 18 residues. The CDR3 protein is CASSDGTGEGNSNQPQHF. The CDR3 nucleotides are TGTGCCAGCAGTGACGGGACAGGGGAAGGTAATAGCAATCAGCCCCAGCATTTT.

The J gene is TRBJ2-1, the V gene TRBV6-5; D is unclear. Per germline, CDR1 MNHEY and CDR2 SVGAGI. The CDR3 runs 14 residues. V lost 0 bases and J lost 8, with 11 bases in between. CDR3 DNA sequence: TGTGCCAGCAGTTACTCGAGAACTACCGATGAGCAGTTCTTC. Residues: CASSYSRTTDEQFF.

V usage is TRBV28 and J usage is TRBJ2-6, with TRBD1 matching 8 bases. The CDR3 consists of 19 residues. With 2 bases clipped from V and 4 bases from J, the junction kept 13 bases outside the gene matches. Germline V CDR1 and CDR2: MDHEN, SYDVKM. CDR3 nucleotide sequence: TGTGCCAGCAGTTTAATTTCAGCAGGGGGCTTGAGAGGGGCCAACGTCCTGACTTTC. It codes for CASSLISAGGLRGANVLTF.

The J gene is TRBJ2-7, the V gene TRBV27, with D maybe TRBD2 (7 bases). The CDR3 sequence is 15 residues long. Germline V gives CDR1 MNHEY, CDR2 SMNVEV (reference sequence). V was trimmed by 3 bases and J by 5 bases, leaving 17 bases between them. CDR3: CASSLGGTRGHEQYF. DNA for the CDR3: TGTGCCAGCAGTTTGGGGGGGACACGAGGGCACGAGCAGTACTTC.

The J gene is TRBJ1-5, the V gene TRBV7-2; D gene ambiguous. This CDR3 is 14 amino acids long. CDR1 is SGHTA and CDR2 is FQGNSA in the germline V gene. The germline V and J ends were trimmed by 2 bases and 6 bases, with 11 bases remaining between them. The CDR3 DNA is TGTGCCAGCAGCTTAATATTGGGAACTCAGCCCCAGCATTTT. Translating it yields CASSLILGTQPQHF.

V usage is TRBV7-2 and J usage is TRBJ1-3; no reliable D call. The CDR3 has 14 amino acids. Germline V gives CDR1 SGHTA, CDR2 FQGNSA. Deletions cut 3 bases from V and 0 bases from J, with 6 bases between. The CDR3 spells CASSFGSSGNTIYF. DNA for the CDR3: TGTGCCAGCAGCTTCGGGAGCTCTGGAAACACCATATATTTT.

The chain employs TRBV4-2 and TRBJ2-5, with 9 bases matching TRBD2. The germline V gene encodes CDR1 LGHNA and CDR2 YNFKEQ. J was trimmed by 2 bases and V by 1 base; bases with no gene match: 5. There are 16 residues in the CDR3. The DNA for the CDR3 is TGTGCCAGCAGCCAAGTACCAGCGGGAGGTCAAGAGACCCAGTACTTC. This codes for CASSQVPAGGQETQYF.

CDR3 coding DNA: TGTGCCAGCAGTCTCGCTAGGGGGCTCTTTGGCTACACCTTC. This encodes CASSLARGLFGYTF. This chain joins TRBV28 and TRBJ1-2; 7 positions match TRBD1. Germline trimming cut 5 bases from V and 7 bases from J; bases unmatched to any gene: 10. The CDR3 runs 14 residues. Germline lookup yields CDR1 MDHEN and CDR2 SYDVKM.

In this sample, this clone turned up a few times. This chain links TRBV7-6 with TRBJ2-7; the D gene could be TRBD1 or TRBD2 (7 bases each). The CDR3 runs 14 residues. Germline values: CDR1 SGHVS, CDR2 FNYEAQ. V shed 5 bases and J shed 1 base, with 12 bases lying between them. CDR3 sequence reads: CASSPGGVSYEQYF. As DNA, the CDR3 is TGTGCCAGCAGCCCAGGGGGGGTTTCCTACGAGCAGTACTTC. Full variable domain (missing parts from reference TRBV7-6 and TRBJ2-7): GAGVSQSPRYKVTKRGQDVALRCDPISGHVSLYWYRQALGQGPEFLTYFNYEAQQDKSGLPNDRFSAERPEGSISTLTIQRTEQRDSAMYRCASSPGGVSYEQYFGPGTRLTVT.